The clone carrying this T cell receptor beta chain was counted ten times or more. Antigen: not known. These data originate in a study of T-cell memory formation after mild COVID-19. Study overall: Clusters were largely donor specific.

TCRdb re-called the 5' RACE reads through MiXCR, storing one row per CDR3 protein. The data show approximately 500,000 distinct CDR3 sequences, roughly 23% seen once. Study results and caveats: Mostly located in CM and EM were contracting CD4+ clones, with contracting CD8+ clones located in EMRA. There was no confirmation that second-wave clones peaking on day 37 were SARS-CoV-2 specific.

The sample comprised PBMCs or a T cell subset sorted from them (not recorded which). The sequence derives from an adult woman who had mild COVID-19 (a few samples of this study predate the infection). Cell type and time point are not known.

The CDR3 spells CASSLDSVTYNEQFF. The CDR3 DNA is TGCGCCAGCAGCTTGGATAGCGTTACCTACAATGAGCAGTTCTTC. The chain couples TRBV5-1 to TRBJ2-1, with D possibly being TRBD2 (5 bases). Germline V gene lookup returns CDR1 SGHRS and CDR2 YFSETQ. The CDR3 extends over 15 amino acids. Between the trimmed V and J ends, which lost 0 bases and 2 bases, there was a span of 9 bases.